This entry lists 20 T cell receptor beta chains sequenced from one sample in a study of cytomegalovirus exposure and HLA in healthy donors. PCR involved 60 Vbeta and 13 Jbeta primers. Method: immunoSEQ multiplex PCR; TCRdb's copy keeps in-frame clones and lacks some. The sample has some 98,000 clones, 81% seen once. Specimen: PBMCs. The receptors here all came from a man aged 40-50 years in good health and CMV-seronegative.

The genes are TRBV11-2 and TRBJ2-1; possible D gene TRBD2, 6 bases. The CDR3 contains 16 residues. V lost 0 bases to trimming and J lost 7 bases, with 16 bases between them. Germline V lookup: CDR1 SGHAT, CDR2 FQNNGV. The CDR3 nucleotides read TGTGCCAGCAGCTTAGAATCGGGACTGGTCGTGAATGAGCAGTTCTTC. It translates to CASSLESGLVVNEQFF.

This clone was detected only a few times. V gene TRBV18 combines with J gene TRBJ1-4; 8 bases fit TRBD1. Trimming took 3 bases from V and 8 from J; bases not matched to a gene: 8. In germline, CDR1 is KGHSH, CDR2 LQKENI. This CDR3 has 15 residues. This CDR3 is CASSPNNRGLEKLFF. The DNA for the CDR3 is TGTGCCAGCTCACCGAATAACAGGGGGTTGGAAAAACTGTTTTTT.

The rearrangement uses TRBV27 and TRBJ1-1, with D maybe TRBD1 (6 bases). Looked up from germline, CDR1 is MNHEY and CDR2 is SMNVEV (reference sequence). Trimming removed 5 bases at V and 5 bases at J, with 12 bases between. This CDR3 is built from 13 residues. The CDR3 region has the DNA TGTGCCAGCAGTCCAAAGACAGGAACTGAAGCTTTCTTT. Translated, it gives CASSPKTGTEAFF.

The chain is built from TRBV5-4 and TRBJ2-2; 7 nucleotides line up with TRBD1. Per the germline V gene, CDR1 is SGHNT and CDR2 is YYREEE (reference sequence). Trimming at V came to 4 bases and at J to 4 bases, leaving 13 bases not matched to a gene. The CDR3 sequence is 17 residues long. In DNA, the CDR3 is TGTGCCAGCAGCCGCCCCCAAGGGGGCCTCTCCACCGGGGAGCTGTTTTTT. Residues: CASSRPQGGLSTGELFF.

The CDR3 protein is CASSLQGTYGYTF. As DNA, the CDR3 is TGTGCCAGCAGCTTACAGGGTACCTATGGCTACACCTTC. The chain carries TRBV7-2 and TRBJ1-2; maybe TRBD1 (5 bases). This CDR3 is built from 13 residues. The V end was cut by 2 bases, the J end by 4 bases, with 8 bases between. CDR1 and CDR2 (germline): SGHTA, FQGNSA.

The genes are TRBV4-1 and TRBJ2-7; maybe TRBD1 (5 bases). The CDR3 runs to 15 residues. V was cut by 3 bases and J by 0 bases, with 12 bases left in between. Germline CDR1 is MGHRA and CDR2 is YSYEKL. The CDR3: CASSHRAKSSYEQYF. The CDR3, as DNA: TGCGCCAGCAGCCACAGGGCAAAGAGCTCCTACGAGCAGTACTTC.

The CDR3 sequence is CASSYSTNQPQHF. The CDR3 DNA reads TGTGCCAGCAGTTACTCGACAAATCAGCCCCAGCATTTT. This chain joins TRBV6-5 and TRBJ1-5; D gene unclear. V was trimmed by 0 bases and J by 4 bases, leaving 4 bases between them. Per germline, CDR1 MNHEY and CDR2 SVGAGI. The CDR3 spans 13 residues.

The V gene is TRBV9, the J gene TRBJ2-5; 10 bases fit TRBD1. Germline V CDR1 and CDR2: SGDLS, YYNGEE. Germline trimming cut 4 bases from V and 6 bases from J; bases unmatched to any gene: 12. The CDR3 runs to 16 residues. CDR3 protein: CASSPWGTGVLQTQYF. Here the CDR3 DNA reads TGTGCCAGCAGCCCCTGGGGGACAGGGGTGTTGCAGACCCAGTACTTC.

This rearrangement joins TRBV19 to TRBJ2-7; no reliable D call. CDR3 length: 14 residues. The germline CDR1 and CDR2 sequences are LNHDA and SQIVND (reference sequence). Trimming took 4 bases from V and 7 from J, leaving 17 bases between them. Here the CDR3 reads CASSTEPGLSEQYF. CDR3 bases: TGTGCCAGTAGTACCGAGCCTGGTTTGAGTGAGCAGTACTTC.

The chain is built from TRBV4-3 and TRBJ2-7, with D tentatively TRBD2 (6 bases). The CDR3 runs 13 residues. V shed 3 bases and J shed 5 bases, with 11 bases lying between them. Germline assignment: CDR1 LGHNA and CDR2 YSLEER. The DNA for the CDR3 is TGCGCCAGCAGCCACGGGACTTCCAACGAGCAGTACTTC. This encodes CASSHGTSNEQYF.

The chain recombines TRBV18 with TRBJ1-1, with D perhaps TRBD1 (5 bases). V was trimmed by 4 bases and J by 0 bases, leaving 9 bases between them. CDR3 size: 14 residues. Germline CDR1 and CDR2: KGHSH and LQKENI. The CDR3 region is CASSLSRVNTEAFF. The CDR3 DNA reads TGTGCCAGCTCACTCTCCAGGGTGAACACTGAAGCTTTCTTT.

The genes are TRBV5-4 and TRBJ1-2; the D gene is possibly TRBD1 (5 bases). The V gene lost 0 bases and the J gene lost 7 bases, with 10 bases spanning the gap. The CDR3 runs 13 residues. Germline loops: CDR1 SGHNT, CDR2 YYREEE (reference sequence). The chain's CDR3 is CASSLEGVAGYTF. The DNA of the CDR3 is TGTGCCAGCAGCTTGGAAGGGGTCGCTGGCTACACCTTC.

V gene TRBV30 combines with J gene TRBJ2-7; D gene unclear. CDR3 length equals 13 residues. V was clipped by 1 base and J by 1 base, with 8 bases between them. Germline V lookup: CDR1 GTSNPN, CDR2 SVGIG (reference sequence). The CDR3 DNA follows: TGTGCCTGGAGTGGGGCCGTTTCCTACGAGCAGTACTTC. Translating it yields CAWSGAVSYEQYF.

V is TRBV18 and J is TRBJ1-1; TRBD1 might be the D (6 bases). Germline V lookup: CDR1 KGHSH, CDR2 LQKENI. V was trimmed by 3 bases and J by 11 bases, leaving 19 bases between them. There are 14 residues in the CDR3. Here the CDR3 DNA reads TGTGCCAGCTCACCGTCCAGGGGAGATTCGCGGGCTTTCTTT. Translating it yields CASSPSRGDSRAFF.

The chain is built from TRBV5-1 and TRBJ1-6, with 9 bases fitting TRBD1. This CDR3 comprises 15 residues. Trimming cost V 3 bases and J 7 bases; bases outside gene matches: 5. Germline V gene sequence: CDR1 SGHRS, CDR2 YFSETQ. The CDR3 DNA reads TGCGCCAGCAGCTCCGGGGGGACAGGGAATTCACCCCTCCACTTT. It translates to CASSSGGTGNSPLHF.

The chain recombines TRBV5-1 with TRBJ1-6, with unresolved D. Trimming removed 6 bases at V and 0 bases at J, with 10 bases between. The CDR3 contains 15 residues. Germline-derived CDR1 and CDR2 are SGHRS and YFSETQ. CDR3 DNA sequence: TGCGCCAGCATGCCGGGGAGCTCCTATAATTCACCCCTCCACTTT. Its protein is CASMPGSSYNSPLHF.

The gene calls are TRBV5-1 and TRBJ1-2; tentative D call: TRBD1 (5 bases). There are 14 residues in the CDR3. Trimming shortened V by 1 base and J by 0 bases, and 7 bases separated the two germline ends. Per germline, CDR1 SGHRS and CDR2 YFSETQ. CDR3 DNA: TGCGCCAGCAGCTTGTCGGGGGCTAACTATGGCTACACCTTC. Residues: CASSLSGANYGYTF.

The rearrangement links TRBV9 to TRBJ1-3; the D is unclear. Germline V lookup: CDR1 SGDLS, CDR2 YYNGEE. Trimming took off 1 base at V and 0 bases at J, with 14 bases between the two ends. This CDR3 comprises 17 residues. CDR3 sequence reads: CASSVTPPGSSGNTIYF. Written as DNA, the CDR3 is TGTGCCAGCAGCGTAACTCCCCCAGGTTCCTCTGGAAACACCATATATTTT.

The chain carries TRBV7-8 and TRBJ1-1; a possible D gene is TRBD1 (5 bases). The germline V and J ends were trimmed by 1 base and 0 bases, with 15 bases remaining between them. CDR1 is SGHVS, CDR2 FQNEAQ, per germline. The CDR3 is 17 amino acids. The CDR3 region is CASSLVSGGGMNTEAFF. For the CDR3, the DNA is TGTGCCAGCAGCTTAGTATCCGGGGGAGGCATGAACACTGAAGCTTTCTTT.

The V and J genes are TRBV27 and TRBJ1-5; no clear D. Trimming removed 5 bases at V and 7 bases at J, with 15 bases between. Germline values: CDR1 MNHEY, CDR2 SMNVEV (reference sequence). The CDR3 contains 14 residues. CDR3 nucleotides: TGTGCCAGCAGTCCCCGGGTCCCGACGCAGCCCCAGCATTTT. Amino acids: CASSPRVPTQPQHF.